This T cell receptor beta chain is drawn from a study of blood T cell repertoires in COVID-19. Overall study: The cDNA or gDNA used as material had been derived from T cells, B-cell-depleted T cells, or PBMCs.

This CDR3 region has 11 residues. Germline V lookup: CDR1 DFQATT, CDR2 SNEGSKA (reference sequence). Trimming pared 3 bases from V and 9 bases from J, leaving 9 bases between. The authors' processing: Researchers report that nucleated cell counts were estimated from reference gene primer amplification. This table comes from immunoSEQ multiplex PCR, and its TCRdb copy is limited to in-frame clones, with some not included. V and J calls plus clone size are reproduced from that table; the DNA served to infer D and trimming. This table has fewer than 250,000 clones, roughly 82% appearing once. The sequencing sample was made of peripheral blood. The TCR comes from a woman aged 70-85 years with acute or convalescent COVID-19. The chain is built from TRBV20-1 and TRBJ1-5; no firm D call. The CDR3 coding sequence is TGCAGTGCTAGCGGGTCTTTGCCCCAGCATTTT. Protein: CSASGSLPQHF.